This T cell receptor beta chain comes out of a study of CXCR3-negative and CXCR3-positive naive CD8 T cells. Study-level results: CXCR3-positive naive cells carried more hydrophobic TRB CDR3s than CXCR3-negative naive cells did. The TRBV-TRBJ usage of naive CXCR3-negative and CXCR3-positive cells was similar, but that of memory cells differed. Memory CD8+ T cell repertoires were far less diverse than both naive subsets.

A remark on this clonotype: The antigen is undetermined.

The libraries of TRB cDNA were prepared using 5' RACE with UMI labels. For each CDR3 protein, TCRdb gives one entry from its re-call of the 5' RACE reads, without DNA. This sample's clone table lists about 39,000 distinct CDR3 sequences. The CDR3 runs 15 residues. Germline V gene sequence: CDR1 LNHNV, CDR2 YYDKDF (reference sequence). CD45RO-CCR7+CD27+CD95- was the phenotype of naive CD8+ T cells. This TCR came from a human donor in good health. Some clones in this sample may be carry-over from other donors' samples. The J gene is TRBJ1-5, the V gene TRBV15. Sequenced: naive CXCR3- CD8+ T cells from blood. Subset denoted: CD45RO-CCR7+CD27+CD95- naive CD8+ T cells lacking CXCR3 (TNR3-). The CDR3 reads CATSRVAHSNQPQHF.